This TCR beta chain was retrieved from a study of neurological immune-mediated disorders. Indicated time point: longitudinal time-point 3. The cDNA was generated by 5'RACE with 10-nucleotide random UMIs. TCRdb reprocessed the 5' RACE reads via MiXCR and lists one record per CDR3 protein. The sample holds tens of thousands of distinct CDR3 sequences, around 4.7% seen once. Germline values: CDR1 DFQATT, CDR2 SNEGSKA (reference sequence). CDR3 length equals 12 residues. J gave up 7 bases and V 6 bases, and 6 bases lay outside the gene matches. This clonotype was seen repeatedly, ten times or more. Sequencing used PBMCs. This TCR derives from a woman aged 60 to 75 with multiple sclerosis. This chain uses TRBV20-1 with TRBJ2-1; 7 bases line up with TRBD1. CDR3 sequence: CSADRDLNEQFF. The CDR3 DNA reads as TGCAGTGCAGACAGGGATTTGAATGAGCAGTTCTTC.